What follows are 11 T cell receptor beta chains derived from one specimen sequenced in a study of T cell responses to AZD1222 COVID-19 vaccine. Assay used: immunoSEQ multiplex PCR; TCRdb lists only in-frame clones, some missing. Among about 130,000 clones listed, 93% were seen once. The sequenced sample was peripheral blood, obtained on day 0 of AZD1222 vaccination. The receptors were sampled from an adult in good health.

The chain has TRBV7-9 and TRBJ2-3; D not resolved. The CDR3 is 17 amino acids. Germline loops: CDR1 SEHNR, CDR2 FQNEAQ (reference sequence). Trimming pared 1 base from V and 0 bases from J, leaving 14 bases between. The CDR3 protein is CASSLGGSGASTDTQYF. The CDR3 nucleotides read TGTGCCAGCAGCTTAGGGGGTTCGGGCGCTAGCACAGATACGCAGTATTTT.

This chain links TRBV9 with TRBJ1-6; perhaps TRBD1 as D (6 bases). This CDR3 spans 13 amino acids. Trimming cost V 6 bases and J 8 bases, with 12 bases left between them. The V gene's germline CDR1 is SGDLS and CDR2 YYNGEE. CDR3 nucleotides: TGTGCCAGCAACCAGGGGATGGATTCACCCCTCCACTTT. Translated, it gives CASNQGMDSPLHF.

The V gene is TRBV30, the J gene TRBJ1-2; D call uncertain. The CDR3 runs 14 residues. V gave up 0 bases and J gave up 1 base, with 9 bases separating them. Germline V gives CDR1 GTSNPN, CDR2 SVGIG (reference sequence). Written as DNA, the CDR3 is TGTGCCTGGAGTGTACGATGGGATAACTATGGCTACACCTTC. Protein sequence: CAWSVRWDNYGYTF.

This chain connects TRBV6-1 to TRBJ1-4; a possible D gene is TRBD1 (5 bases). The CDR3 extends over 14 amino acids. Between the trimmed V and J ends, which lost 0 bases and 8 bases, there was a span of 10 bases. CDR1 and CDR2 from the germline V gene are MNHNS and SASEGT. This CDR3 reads CASSEARDWEKLFF. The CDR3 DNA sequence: TGTGCCAGCAGTGAAGCCAGGGACTGGGAAAAACTGTTTTTT.

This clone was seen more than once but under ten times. The CDR3 loop is CSGDRGGGTEAFF. The DNA for the CDR3 is TGCAGCGGGGACAGGGGAGGAGGGACTGAAGCTTTCTTT. The chain couples TRBV29-1 to TRBJ1-1, with 10 bases aligning to TRBD1. This CDR3 has 13 amino acids. V was clipped by 7 bases and J by 5 bases; unmatched bases: 7. Germline lookup yields CDR1 SQVTM and CDR2 ANQGSEA.

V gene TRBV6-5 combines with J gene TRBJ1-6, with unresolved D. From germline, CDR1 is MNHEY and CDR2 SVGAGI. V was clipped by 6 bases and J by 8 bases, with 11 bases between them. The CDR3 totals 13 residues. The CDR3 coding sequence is TGTGCCAGCAGCGAGGGCTTGGATTCACCCCTCCACTTT. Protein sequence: CASSEGLDSPLHF.

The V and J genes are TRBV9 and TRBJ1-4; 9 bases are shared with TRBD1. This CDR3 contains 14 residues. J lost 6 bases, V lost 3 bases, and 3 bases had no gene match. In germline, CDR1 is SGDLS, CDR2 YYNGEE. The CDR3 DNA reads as TGTGCCAGCAGCGAGCGACAGGGGGATGAAAAACTGTTTTTT. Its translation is CASSERQGDEKLFF.

CDR3 coding DNA: TGTGCCAGCAGCCACGGGACAGGGGGCTTCCTAAACACTGAAGCTTTCTTT. Translating it yields CASSHGTGGFLNTEAFF. The J gene is TRBJ1-1, the V gene TRBV5-8, with 12 nucleotides matching TRBD1. V lost 4 bases and J lost 2; bases outside the gene matches: 9. Germline CDR1 and CDR2: SGHTS and YDEGEE. The CDR3 is 17 residues long.

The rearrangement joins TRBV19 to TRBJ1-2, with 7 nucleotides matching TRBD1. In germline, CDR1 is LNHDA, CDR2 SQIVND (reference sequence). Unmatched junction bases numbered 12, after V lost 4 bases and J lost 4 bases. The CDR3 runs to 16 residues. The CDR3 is CASSTWWGTDAYGYTF. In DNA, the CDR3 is TGTGCCAGTAGTACCTGGTGGGGGACAGACGCCTATGGCTACACCTTC.

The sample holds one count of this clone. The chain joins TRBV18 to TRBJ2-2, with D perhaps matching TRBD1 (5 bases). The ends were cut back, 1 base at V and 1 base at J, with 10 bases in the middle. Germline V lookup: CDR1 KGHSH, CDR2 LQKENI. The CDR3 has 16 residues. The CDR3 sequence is CASSPRDRLNTGELFF. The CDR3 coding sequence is TGTGCCAGCTCACCACGTGACAGACTGAACACCGGGGAGCTGTTTTTT.

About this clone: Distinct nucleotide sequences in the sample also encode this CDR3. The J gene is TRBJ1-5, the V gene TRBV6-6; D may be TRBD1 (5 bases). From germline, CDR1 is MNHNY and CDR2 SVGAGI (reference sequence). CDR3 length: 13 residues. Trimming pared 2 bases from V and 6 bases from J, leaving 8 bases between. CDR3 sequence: CASSYGGGQPQHF. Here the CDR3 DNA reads TGTGCCAGCAGTTACGGGGGGGGTCAGCCCCAGCATTTT.